This TCR beta chain was captured in a study of PD-L1 blockade in urothelial cancer. Study-wide background: In the patient group, about 90% of the roughly 29 were males with bladder-origin urothelial cancer. Prior chemotherapy in patients spanned 0 to 3 regimens. Treatment start was followed by blood analysis at 3 weeks (second dose) and again at 6 weeks.

Study-level findings and limits: Below-median TCR clonality that was measured in pretreatment blood predicted better survival.

V lost 1 base to trimming and J lost 5 bases; unmatched junction nucleotides: 5. Germline V CDR1 and CDR2: MDHEN, SYDVKM. The CDR3 has 14 amino acids. In its sample, this clone was seen once. Antigen unknown. Assay: immunoSEQ multiplex PCR; the TCRdb copy retains only in-frame clones and omits some. In the table there are 85,000 to 130,000 clones, roughly nine tenths of which are singletons. This chain connects TRBV28 to TRBJ2-7; 7 bases agree with TRBD2. The clonotype was recovered from a woman older than 75 with urothelial cancer. The starting material was PBMCs, obtained around atezolizumab (anti-PD-L1) treatment. The CDR3 protein is CASSLLGGFDEQYF. DNA for the CDR3: TGTGCCAGCAGTTTATTGGGAGGGTTCGACGAGCAGTACTTC.